The source of this T cell receptor (beta chain) is a study of OX40 agonist ivuxolimab in advanced cancers. Background on the study: Aged roughly 20 to 79 with a mean of approximately 57 years, they were more than 80% male. Whole-study findings and limits: CD8+ T cells averaged more expanded clones than CD4+.

J was trimmed by 6 bases and V by 5 bases; bases with no gene match: 3. This CDR3 region has 13 residues. From germline, CDR1 is MDHEN and CDR2 SYDVKM. This clone was seen a few times. The antigen is unknown. Repertoires were generated with immunoSEQ multiplex PCR, while TCRdb's copy carries only in-frame clones and drops some. Of tens of thousands of clones in the sample, approximately 83% were seen once. The chain combines TRBV28 with TRBJ1-5; 8 nucleotides line up with TRBD1. This clonotype originated in an adult with an advanced solid tumor such as melanoma, head and neck, liver or kidney cancer. Sample: CD4+ or CD8+ T cells sorted from blood, taken in a trial of the OX40 agonist ivuxolimab. The CDR3 DNA is TGTGCCAGCAGTACAGGGGGAATTCAGCCCCAGCATTTT. Its translation is CASSTGGIQPQHF.